The next 14 T cell receptor beta chains were all read from a single sample in a study of patients and donors after allogeneic stem cell transplantation. Using its own MiXCR run on the RT-PCR reads, TCRdb lists one record per CDR3 protein. The top ten clones hold around 5.5% of a sample with about 960,000 distinct CDR3 sequences, 15% to 20% of them seen once. Sequenced material: blood, either unsorted or a sorted T cell fraction (not recorded which). These TCRs come from a human donor who was either an allogeneic HSCT recipient or a stem cell or donor lymphocyte infusion donor (not recorded which). It is not recorded whose cells these are; they may come from a transplant donor.

The rearrangement links TRBV6-1 to TRBJ2-7; 8 bases fit TRBD1. CDR1 MNHNS and CDR2 SASEGT come from the germline V gene. V shed 6 bases, J shed 5 bases, and the junction held 12 bases outside the gene matches. The CDR3 is 15 amino acids. CDR3: CASSYKLQGGHEQYF. The CDR3 bases are TGTGCCAGCAGCTATAAATTACAGGGGGGCCACGAGCAGTACTTC.

The J gene is TRBJ2-7, the V gene TRBV6-1, with D tentatively TRBD2 (5 bases). The length of the CDR3 is 17 residues. V shed 0 bases and J shed 1 base, with 16 bases lying between them. Per germline, CDR1 MNHNS and CDR2 SASEGT. CDR3 in amino acids: CASSEARAVGGSYEQYF. The CDR3 DNA is TGTGCCAGCAGTGAAGCGCGGGCAGTAGGAGGATCCTACGAGCAGTACTTC.

The chain uses TRBV24-1 and TRBJ2-3; D is ambiguous. The CDR3 sequence is 12 residues long. V gave up 4 bases and J gave up 5 bases, with 6 bases separating them. Germline assignment: CDR1 KGHDR and CDR2 SFDVKD. CDR3 sequence: CATSDSVDTQYF. The DNA for the CDR3 is TGTGCCACCAGTGACTCCGTAGATACGCAGTATTTT.

This clonotype was seen ten or more times. The rearrangement joins TRBV12-3 or TRBV12-4 to TRBJ1-2; 9 bases align to TRBD1. The CDR3 is 15 residues long. Trimming cost V 4 bases and J 4 bases; bases outside gene matches: 7. The CDR3 is CASSSPGQGSYGYTF. CDR3 bases: TGTGCCAGCAGTTCCCCGGGACAGGGTTCCTATGGCTACACCTTC.

Details on this clonotype: A read error may be the cause here, since a much bigger clone is one base away. V usage is TRBV25-1 and J usage is TRBJ2-3; D gene ambiguous. V was shortened by 4 bases and J by 5 bases, with 4 bases between the two germline ends. Germline V gene data show CDR1 as MGHDK and CDR2 as SYGVNS. The CDR3 spans 11 residues. The CDR3 is CASSGLDTQYF. Written as DNA, the CDR3 is TGTGCCAGCAGTGGATTAGATACGCAGTATTTT.

This clonotype occurred a few times. The rearrangement joins TRBV25-1 to TRBJ2-7, with D unclear. V was clipped by 3 bases and J by 0 bases, with 9 bases between them. The CDR3 runs to 14 residues. Germline values: CDR1 MGHDK, CDR2 SYGVNS. The CDR3 reads CASSDGGSSYEQYF. Here the CDR3 DNA reads TGTGCCAGCAGTGATGGCGGAAGCTCCTACGAGCAGTACTTC.

The chain carries TRBV10-3 and TRBJ2-7, with a tentative D call TRBD2 (5 bases). The CDR3 is 11 amino acids. Germline lookup yields CDR1 ENHRY and CDR2 SYGVKD. V lost 8 bases and J 4 bases, leaving 9 bases between the germline ends. The CDR3 nucleotides are TGTGCCATCGGACCGGGGTACGAGCAGTACTTC. Protein sequence: CAIGPGYEQYF.

The chain combines TRBV7-9 with TRBJ1-3, with D perhaps TRBD1 (5 bases). Deletions cut 4 bases from V and 4 bases from J, with 17 bases between. Germline V lookup: CDR1 SEHNR, CDR2 FQNEAQ (reference sequence). The CDR3 consists of 16 residues. CDR3 nucleotide sequence: TGTGCCAGCAGCTCCGACAGCCCAAGGTCCGGAAACACCATATATTTT. It yields the protein CASSSDSPRSGNTIYF.

CDR3 in DNA: TGTGCCAGCAGTTTAGACCTCAGATGGCGAGCGGGGGGTATGGAGACCCAGTACTTC. Protein sequence: CASSLDLRWRAGGMETQYF. The chain has TRBV12-3 or TRBV12-4 and TRBJ2-5, with TRBD2 matching over 9 bases. This CDR3 comprises 19 residues. V was pared by 1 base and J by 5 bases, with 17 bases of the junction left unmatched.

This clonotype has only a few counts. This chain connects TRBV7-2 to TRBJ1-5; TRBD1 agrees at 8 bases. The CDR3 is 17 residues long. The V segment lost 5 bases and the J segment 0 bases; nucleotides outside the gene matches: 9. CDR1 is SGHTA, CDR2 FQGNSA, per germline. The CDR3 region has the DNA TGTGCCAGCAGCCCTCCATGGACAGGGTATAGCAATCAGCCCCAGCATTTT. Protein: CASSPPWTGYSNQPQHF.

This clonotype was seen only a few times. This chain joins TRBV7-9 and TRBJ1-1; D might be TRBD1 (6 bases). Looked up from germline, CDR1 is SEHNR and CDR2 is FQNEAQ (reference sequence). CDR3 length: 13 residues. Trimming shortened V by 5 bases and J by 6 bases, and 13 bases separated the two germline ends. The CDR3 DNA reads as TGTGCCAGCAGCCATACAGGGATGGCTGAAGCTTTCTTT. Protein product: CASSHTGMAEAFF.

This clonotype was observed a few times. This CDR3 reads CASSPKGLAGVGEQYF. CDR3 DNA sequence: TGCGCCAGCAGCCCAAAGGGACTAGCGGGAGTGGGCGAGCAGTACTTC. The rearrangement links TRBV5-1 to TRBJ2-7, with 14 positions matching TRBD2. In germline, CDR1 is SGHRS, CDR2 YFSETQ. The V gene end was trimmed by 4 bases and the J gene end by 6 bases; junction bases not matched to a gene: 9. The CDR3 runs to 16 residues.

The rearrangement joins TRBV20-1 to TRBJ2-1; D unclear. This CDR3 has 12 amino acids. CDR1 and CDR2 from the germline V gene are DFQATT and SNEGSKA (reference sequence). V was cut by 3 bases and J by 6 bases, with 9 bases left in between. CDR3 DNA: TGCAGTGCTAGGGCCCATAGCAATGAGCAGTTCTTC. Translation: CSARAHSNEQFF.

The rearrangement uses TRBV20-1 and TRBJ2-1; 11 bases match TRBD1. The V and J ends lost 6 bases and 5 bases, in that order; junction bases with no gene match: 15. Germline CDR1 DFQATT, CDR2 SNEGSKA (reference sequence). This CDR3 region has 17 residues. In DNA form, the CDR3 reads TGCAGTGCCTGGACAGGGGGCCTTACCTACACTCACAATGAGCAGTTCTTC. It translates to CSAWTGGLTYTHNEQFF.